This T cell receptor beta chain derives from a study of T-cell memory formation after mild COVID-19. Regarding the study as a whole: CD4+ contracting clones were mainly CM and EM; CD8+ ones, EMRA.

In regard to this clonotype: The antigen is undetermined.

5'RACE with constant-segment primers yielded barcoded, UMI-tagged TCR alpha and TCR beta cDNA libraries. TCRdb passed the 5' RACE reads through MiXCR, listing each CDR3 protein once. The profile covers 450,000 to 650,000 distinct CDR3 sequences, with roughly 18% appearing a single time and around 12% taken by the ten largest. The source of this sequence is an adult woman who had mild COVID-19 (a few samples of this study predate the infection). Cell type and time point are not known. The sequencing input was PBMCs or a T cell subset sorted from them (not recorded which).

The CDR3 here is CASSRGGTSSYEQYF. The CDR3 DNA sequence: TGTGCCAGCAGCCGCGGCGGGACATCCTCCTACGAGCAGTACTTC. This chain uses TRBV11-3 with TRBJ2-7; possibly TRBD1 or TRBD2 for D (6 bases each). Germline CDR1 reads SGHNT; CDR2 reads YENEEA. V dropped 5 bases and J dropped 0 bases, with 14 bases sitting between them. This CDR3 is 15 amino acids long.